This TCR beta chain appears in the sequencing data of a study of blood T cells in healthy people across ages. Losses at the gene ends were 4 bases for V and 2 bases for J; bases not matched to a gene: 4. The CDR3 spans 16 residues. Germline V gene lookup returns CDR1 LGHNA and CDR2 YSLEER. A remark on this clonotype: What it recognizes is unknown.

Combining a sample-barcoded 5' primer with a J-beta primer mix, a second PCR ran for roughly 6 to 11 cycles. The template-switch adaptor was a 5' adaptor with 12 random nucleotides. It tagged each cDNA molecule. MiXCR, applied by TCRdb to the 5' RACE reads, yields one record per CDR3 protein. The table includes hundreds of thousands of distinct CDR3 sequences, around 34% detected once. Overall study findings and caveats: Age brought a roughly linear fall in TCR beta diversity measured per million T cells.

Material: blood. This rearrangement joins TRBV4-3 to TRBJ2-3; 12 bases are shared with TRBD2. This sequence was found in a man between 18 and 35 years old in good health. CDR3 region: CASSRLAGDTTDTQYF. CDR3 nucleotides: TGCGCCAGCAGCCGACTAGCGGGGGATACCACAGATACGCAGTATTTT.